The 3 T cell receptor beta chains below all came from one sample that was sequenced in a study of cytotoxic CD8 clonotypes in ibrutinib-treated CLL. Generated by immunoSEQ multiplex PCR, the TCRdb table keeps only in-frame clones and is missing some. Among 75,000 to 90,000 clones, less than 85% were seen once, and the ten largest hold around 37%. Sequencing was performed on PBMCs, taken after 24 months of ibrutinib treatment. The origin of the receptors is a human donor with chronic lymphocytic leukemia.

This chain connects TRBV9 to TRBJ2-7; 11 nucleotides agree with TRBD2. The CDR3 loop spans 17 amino acids. V shed 4 bases and J 1 base; nucleotides not matched to a gene: 10. Germline values: CDR1 SGDLS, CDR2 YYNGEE. CDR3 amino acids: CASSPRAGTSGSYEQYF. The CDR3 DNA reads as TGTGCCAGCAGCCCGAGAGCCGGGACTAGCGGTTCCTACGAGCAGTACTTC.

The CDR3 region has the DNA TGTGCCAGCAGCTTTGAGGGAGCTAGCGGTACCTACGAGCAGTACTTC. Residues: CASSFEGASGTYEQYF. V and J are TRBV12-1 and TRBJ2-7; no DNA check was done on the table's D call, TRBD2. TRBV12-1 is classified as a pseudogene. This CDR3 is built from 16 residues.

Written as DNA, the CDR3 is TGTGCCAGCAGCTTGGGCACAGGTCACCTTCAGCCCCAGCATTTT. It specifies CASSLGTGHLQPQHF. The chain couples TRBV5-5 to TRBJ1-5; a weak D match, TRBD1 (5 bases). Trimming pared 0 bases from V and 6 bases from J, leaving 13 bases between. The CDR3 consists of 15 residues. The germline gives CDR1 SGHKS, CDR2 YYEKEE (reference sequence).